This is a list of T cell receptor beta chains from one sample in a study of T cell changes during pregnancy in multiple sclerosis. Only in-frame clones appear in the TCRdb table, and some are missing; sequencing was by immunoSEQ multiplex PCR. The sample records just under 50,000 clones, about 90% being singletons. This specimen was CD8+ T cells from peripheral blood mononuclear cells, taken after pregnancy. Every receptor here comes from a female donor with multiple sclerosis, enrolled in a pregnancy study. The CDR3 runs from the conserved cysteine through the conserved F or W. D genes are given only for firm matches. Some rows have no size entry. The others give once, few or many, or a class for an expanded clone.

J | D | V | size | CDR3 | DNA
TRBJ2-6 | . | TRBV7-9 | . | CASSFGGANVLTF | TGTGCCAGCAGCTTCGGGGGGGCCAACGTCCTGACTTTC
TRBJ1-4 | . | TRBV6-1 | once | CASSEASEATNEKLFF | TGTGCCAGCAGTGAAGCTTCGGAGGCGACTAATGAAAAACTGTTTTTT
TRBJ2-7 | . | TRBV6-5 | . | CASSRLGAQEQYF | TGTGCCAGCAGCCGGCTAGGGGCCCAGGAGCAGTACTTC
TRBJ1-5 | TRBD1 | TRBV6-5 | . | CASSYRDSGQPQHF | TGTGCCAGCAGTTACCGGGACAGTGGCCAGCCCCAGCATTTT
TRBJ2-5 | TRBD1 | TRBV12-5 | . | CASGLRPGQGGKETQYF | TGTGCTAGTGGTTTGAGGCCGGGACAGGGGGGAAAAGAGACCCAGTACTTC
TRBJ1-2 | . | TRBV2 | . | CASSEIGRTPNYGYTF | TGTGCCAGCAGTGAAATCGGCAGGACACCTAACTATGGCTACACCTTC
TRBJ1-2 | . | TRBV9 | . | CASSVQGGGYTF | TGTGCCAGCAGCGTTCAGGGTGGTGGCTACACCTTC
TRBJ2-7 | . | TRBV6-5 | . | CASSPRLVPGEQYF | TGTGCCAGCAGTCCCCGACTGGTCCCGGGCGAGCAGTACTTC
TRBJ1-2 | TRBD1 | TRBV6-4 | . | CASSDTGQGLFGYTF | TGTGCCAGCAGTGATACGGGACAGGGTCTCTTTGGCTACACCTTC
TRBJ2-1 | TRBD1 | TRBV15 | . | CATTHPGQGRNEQFF | TGTGCCACCACCCACCCCGGACAGGGACGCAATGAGCAGTTCTTC
TRBJ2-7 | . | TRBV30 | once | CAWSRSYEQYF | TGTGCCTGGAGTCGGTCCTACGAGCAGTACTTC
TRBJ2-5 | . | TRBV9 | . | CASSVFGEETQYF | TGTGCCAGCAGCGTCTTTGGAGAGGAGACCCAGTACTTC
TRBJ2-1 | . | TRBV27 | . | CASSTGTLNEQFF | TGTGCCAGCAGTACCGGGACTCTCAATGAGCAGTTCTTC
TRBJ1-5 | . | TRBV28 | . | CASSLARVSNQPQHF | TGTGCCAGCTCCCTTGCCAGGGTGAGCAATCAGCCCCAGCATTTT
TRBJ2-1 | . | TRBV19 | . | CASSLLADEQFF | TGTGCCAGTAGTTTACTAGCAGATGAGCAGTTCTTC
TRBJ1-2 | . | TRBV5-6 | . | CASSLGQTYGYTF | TGTGCCAGCAGCTTAGGACAGACCTATGGCTACACCTTC
TRBJ2-1 | . | TRBV9 | . | CASSPEGGPGGLRNNEQFF | TGTGCCAGCAGCCCTGAAGGGGGCCCCGGAGGGCTTCGTAACAATGAGCAGTTCTTC
TRBJ2-1 | TRBD1 | TRBV2 | . | CASSQTPEMTGTDEQFF | TGTGCCAGCAGTCAGACCCCGGAGATGACAGGGACCGATGAGCAGTTCTTC
TRBJ1-3 | . | TRBV19 | . | CASSFSPGHLGNTIYF | TGTGCCAGTAGTTTTTCACCGGGACATCTAGGAAACACCATATATTTT
TRBJ2-2 | TRBD2 | TRBV19 | . | CASSMSGGGAGELFF | TGTGCCAGTAGTATGTCGGGGGGTGGGGCCGGGGAGCTGTTTTTT
TRBJ2-1 | TRBD2 | TRBV9 | . | CASSKRTSSRDEQFF | TGTGCCAGCAGTAAGAGGACTAGCTCTCGGGATGAGCAGTTCTTC
TRBJ2-7 | . | TRBV13 | . | CASSLNLWQDSYEQYF | TGTGCCAGCAGCTTAAACCTCTGGCAGGACTCCTACGAGCAGTACTTC
TRBJ1-2 | . | TRBV4-1 | . | CASSQEGWAVF | TGCGCCAGCAGCCAAGAAGGATGGGCCGTCTTC
TRBJ1-2 | . | TRBV30 | . | CAVDGKGGYGYTF | TGTGCCGTAGATGGGAAGGGAGGGTATGGCTACACCTTC
TRBJ2-7 | TRBD1 | TRBV5-1 | . | CASSDGQGNYEQYF | TGCGCCAGCAGCGATGGACAGGGAAACTACGAGCAGTACTTC
TRBJ2-7 | TRBD2 | TRBV6-1 | . | CASSSGGAAGYEQYF | TGTGCCAGCAGTAGCGGGGGGGCCGCCGGATACGAGCAGTACTTC